This T cell receptor beta chain was captured by sequencing in a study of a mutant IDH1 vaccine in newly diagnosed glioma (dated by TCRdb to the early 2020s). Regarding the complete study: Across visits V03 through V10, patients got a total of eight vaccinations, given in weeks 1, 3, 5, 7, 11, 15, 19 and 23. Vaccination began 4-6 weeks after radiotherapy alone, or alongside temozolomide cycles in the chemotherapy-containing groups. Of the approximately 30 treated patients, about 60% were male and around 40% were female, and the mean age was roughly 38 years. Before enrollment, most patients had been given radiochemotherapy with temozolomide as standard therapy, while the rest had received either radiotherapy alone or temozolomide alone. Peripheral blood was collected at six visits: V03 (baseline), V05, V07, V10, V12 and V13. For exploratory analyses, about 25 treated patients had longitudinal TCRB deep sequencing done wherever samples were available.

This clone was picked up one time. It has no known antigen specificity. Per-nucleotide qualities are absent, and no much larger clonotype sits a single base away. Including the terminal cysteine and phenylalanine, the CDR3 comprises 13 residues. Solely the CDR3 DNA is kept, with 39 bases framed from the first base. CDR1 and CDR2 (MNHNS, SASEGT) derive from the germline V gene. Trimming removed 7 bases from V and 2 bases from J, leaving 9 bases between the germline ends. The library came from the immunoSEQ multiplex PCR assay. Following the manufacturer's protocol, the hsTCRB Kit was used to amplify rearranged TCR beta chain sequences. TCRB libraries were sequenced on an Illumina MiSeq. The study's own analysis went as follows. The kit vendor's proprietary platform handled demultiplexing, trimming and gene mapping. Imported from immuneACCESS, the table was reduced by TCRdb to in-frame sequences with V and J called. These copies leave out some clones; in studies compared against another copy, an unresolved V gene accounts for under half, and the cause of the remainder is not known. The DNA gave D and trimming, while V, J and clone size come from that table. Present in this sample are approximately 82,000 clones, 65% to 90% of which were seen just once. Roughly 2% of the sample is taken by the ten largest.

According to the study, the label for this sample's time point signals: week 23, last vaccination. Each vaccine dose, consisting of 300 ug of a 20-mer mutant IDH1 peptide in Montanide, was administered subcutaneously with topical imiquimod. Donors had newly diagnosed WHO grade 3 or 4 IDH1-mutant astrocytomas with loss of nuclear ATRX. The samples were drawn from NOA16, a multicentre, single-arm, open-label phase I trial in Germany that tested a mutant IDH1 peptide vaccine in humans for the first time. The DNeasy Blood and Tissue Kit was used to extract genomic DNA from EDTA blood for TCRB sequencing. General study outcomes and caveats: PBMC samples for TCRB deep sequencing were selected based on availability. Immune responses induced by the vaccine were seen in around 94% of patients across multiple MHC alleles. The authors noted that analyses of patient blood samples could not be reproduced because of sample limitations. Changes in the top peripheral T cell clonotypes picked up by TCRB sequencing did not appear to be linked to pseudoprogression.

The starting material was PBMCs, obtained from a glioma patient whose treatment included an IDH1 peptide vaccine. The TCR originated in a man aged 25 to 40 with glioma. Some clones in this sample may be carry-over from other donors' samples. This chain is built from TRBV6-1 and TRBJ1-3; TRBD1 could be the D gene, as 5 bases match. The CDR3 reads CASKWGTGNTIYF. DNA sequence: TGTGCCAGCAAATGGGGGACTGGAAACACCATATATTTT.